Ten or more counts support the clone carrying this T cell receptor beta chain. RNA transcripts gave rise to amplified TCR beta CDR3 regions. An initial round of RT-PCR targeting the TCR CDR3 relied on the HTBI primer set. TCRdb processed the multiplex PCR reads anew with MiXCR; each CDR3 protein has one entry. The sample holds roughly 570,000 distinct CDR3 sequences, around 42% seen once. This sample is drawn from a study of T cells in Graves' hyperthyroidism and ophthalmopathy. The V gene lost 4 bases and the J gene lost 6 bases, with 21 bases spanning the gap. This CDR3 spans 16 amino acids. The germline V gene has CDR1 MNHEY and CDR2 SVGEGT.

The rearrangement uses TRBV6-2 or TRBV6-3 and TRBJ1-1; possible D gene TRBD1, 5 bases. The sample comprised peripheral blood or thyroid tissue (not recorded which). This TCR was recovered from an adult woman with Graves' disease, either hyperthyroidism or ophthalmopathy (not recorded which). CDR3 in DNA: TGTGCCAGCAGTTGGGGGATACGGCGGACGGATCCTGAAGCTTTCTTT. It encodes CASSWGIRRTDPEAFF.